Listed below are T cell receptor beta chains from one sample, sequenced in a study of blood T cell repertoires in COVID-19. TCRdb's copy holds only in-frame clones and misses some; the assay was immunoSEQ multiplex PCR. The sample lists about 240,000 clones, around 90% occurring once. Sequenced input: peripheral blood. The receptors here all came from a woman between 65 and 79 years old with active or convalescent COVID-19. The CDR3 runs from the conserved cysteine through the conserved F or W. The order of the fields is clone size, CDR3 length, J gene, D gene, V gene, CDR3 protein, CDR3 DNA. The D gene is left open where the match is weak. The size field is filled for only some rows; it gives once, few, many or a size class.

clone_size: NA
cdr3_length: 14
j_call: TRBJ1-2
d_call: TRBD1
v_call: TRBV7-9
cdr3_aa: CASSKDRDGYGYTF
cdr3_nt: TGTGCCAGCAGCAAGGACAGGGATGGGTATGGCTACACCTTC

clone_size: NA
cdr3_length: 13
j_call: TRBJ2-5
d_call: NA
v_call: TRBV6-5
cdr3_aa: CASSLGGRETQYF
cdr3_nt: TGTGCCAGCAGTTTGGGGGGTAGGGAGACCCAGTACTTC

clone_size: NA
cdr3_length: 16
j_call: TRBJ1-3
d_call: TRBD1
v_call: TRBV5-1
cdr3_aa: CASSEQGDHSGNTIYF
cdr3_nt: TGCGCCAGCAGTGAACAGGGGGACCACTCTGGAAACACCATATATTTT

clone_size: NA
cdr3_length: 15
j_call: TRBJ2-1
d_call: NA
v_call: TRBV7-9
cdr3_aa: CASSLAASSYNEQFF
cdr3_nt: TGTGCCAGCAGCTTAGCAGCGAGCTCCTACAATGAGCAGTTCTTC

clone_size: NA
cdr3_length: 14
j_call: TRBJ1-2
d_call: NA
v_call: TRBV5-1
cdr3_aa: CASTTSALSDGYTF
cdr3_nt: TGCGCCAGCACTACATCAGCGCTTAGCGATGGCTACACCTTC

clone_size: NA
cdr3_length: 12
j_call: TRBJ1-1
d_call: NA
v_call: TRBV18
cdr3_aa: CALQGPNTEAFF
cdr3_nt: TGTGCCCTGCAGGGCCCGAACACTGAAGCTTTCTTT

clone_size: NA
cdr3_length: 12
j_call: TRBJ1-1
d_call: NA
v_call: TRBV6-2/TRBV6-3
cdr3_aa: CASSYPTREAFF
cdr3_nt: TGTGCCAGCAGTTACCCCACTCGTGAAGCTTTCTTT

clone_size: NA
cdr3_length: 13
j_call: TRBJ2-2
d_call: TRBD1
v_call: TRBV7-2
cdr3_aa: CASSFDRAGELFF
cdr3_nt: TGTGCCAGCAGCTTCGACAGGGCCGGGGAGCTGTTTTTT

clone_size: NA
cdr3_length: 14
j_call: TRBJ1-4
d_call: TRBD1
v_call: TRBV19
cdr3_aa: CASGQVATNEKLFF
cdr3_nt: TGTGCCAGTGGACAGGTGGCAACTAATGAAAAACTGTTTTTT

clone_size: NA
cdr3_length: 14
j_call: TRBJ1-5
d_call: NA
v_call: TRBV19
cdr3_aa: CASSIDRRYQPQHF
cdr3_nt: TGTGCCAGTAGTATCGACAGGAGATATCAGCCCCAGCATTTT

clone_size: NA
cdr3_length: 11
j_call: TRBJ2-1
d_call: NA
v_call: TRBV12-5
cdr3_aa: CASGLRDEQFF
cdr3_nt: TGTGCTAGTGGACTCAGGGATGAGCAGTTCTTC

clone_size: NA
cdr3_length: 12
j_call: TRBJ2-7
d_call: NA
v_call: TRBV16
cdr3_aa: CASSQILDEQYF
cdr3_nt: TGTGCCAGCAGCCAAATTCTCGACGAGCAGTACTTC

clone_size: once
cdr3_length: 16
j_call: TRBJ2-5
d_call: TRBD1
v_call: TRBV15
cdr3_aa: CATSSTVRGSGETQYF
cdr3_nt: TGTGCCACCAGCAGTACCGTCAGGGGGAGTGGAGAGACCCAGTACTTC

clone_size: NA
cdr3_length: 18
j_call: TRBJ2-2
d_call: TRBD2
v_call: TRBV19
cdr3_aa: CASSILAGGPGSVGELFF
cdr3_nt: TGTGCCAGTAGTATACTAGCGGGGGGGCCCGGTTCGGTCGGGGAGCTGTTTTTT

clone_size: NA
cdr3_length: 15
j_call: TRBJ2-5
d_call: TRBD1
v_call: TRBV10-1
cdr3_aa: CASSESRGRGETQYF
cdr3_nt: TGCGCCAGCAGTGAGAGCAGGGGGCGCGGAGAGACCCAGTACTTC

clone_size: NA
cdr3_length: 14
j_call: TRBJ1-2
d_call: TRBD1
v_call: TRBV27
cdr3_aa: CASSLQGARYGYTF
cdr3_nt: TGTGCCAGCAGTTTGCAGGGGGCCCGCTATGGCTACACCTTC

clone_size: once
cdr3_length: 16
j_call: TRBJ2-7
d_call: NA
v_call: TRBV3-1/TRBV3-2
cdr3_aa: CASSPVARASSYEQYF
cdr3_nt: TGTGCCAGCAGCCCCGTTGCGCGGGCTTCATCCTACGAGCAGTACTTC

clone_size: NA
cdr3_length: 13
j_call: TRBJ2-7
d_call: TRBD1
v_call: TRBV18
cdr3_aa: CASSRDSSYEQYF
cdr3_nt: TGTGCCAGCTCACGGGACAGCTCCTACGAGCAGTACTTC

clone_size: NA
cdr3_length: 17
j_call: TRBJ1-4
d_call: NA
v_call: TRBV4-1
cdr3_aa: CASSQEGSSRRGEKLFF
cdr3_nt: TGCGCCAGCAGCCAAGAAGGGTCCTCCAGGCGGGGTGAAAAACTGTTTTTT

clone_size: few
cdr3_length: 18
j_call: TRBJ2-2
d_call: TRBD2
v_call: TRBV19
cdr3_aa: CASSIRTSGVGNTGELFF
cdr3_nt: TGTGCCAGTAGTATCAGGACTAGCGGGGTCGGGAACACCGGGGAGCTGTTTTTT

clone_size: once
cdr3_length: 12
j_call: TRBJ1-5
d_call: NA
v_call: TRBV24-1
cdr3_aa: CATSSFNQPQHF
cdr3_nt: TGTGCCACCTCGTCTTTCAATCAGCCCCAGCATTTT

clone_size: NA
cdr3_length: 16
j_call: TRBJ2-1
d_call: NA
v_call: TRBV4-3
cdr3_aa: CASSQVAGTVYNEQFF
cdr3_nt: TGCGCCAGCAGCCAAGTCGCGGGGACAGTCTACAATGAGCAGTTCTTC

clone_size: NA
cdr3_length: 16
j_call: TRBJ1-5
d_call: TRBD1
v_call: TRBV5-6
cdr3_aa: CASSLGTGTGAQPQHF
cdr3_nt: TGTGCCAGCAGCCTTGGGACCGGGACAGGGGCCCAGCCCCAGCATTTT

clone_size: NA
cdr3_length: 14
j_call: TRBJ1-1
d_call: TRBD1
v_call: TRBV2
cdr3_aa: CASRGDSGSTEAFF
cdr3_nt: TGTGCCAGCAGGGGGGACAGCGGGAGCACTGAAGCTTTCTTT